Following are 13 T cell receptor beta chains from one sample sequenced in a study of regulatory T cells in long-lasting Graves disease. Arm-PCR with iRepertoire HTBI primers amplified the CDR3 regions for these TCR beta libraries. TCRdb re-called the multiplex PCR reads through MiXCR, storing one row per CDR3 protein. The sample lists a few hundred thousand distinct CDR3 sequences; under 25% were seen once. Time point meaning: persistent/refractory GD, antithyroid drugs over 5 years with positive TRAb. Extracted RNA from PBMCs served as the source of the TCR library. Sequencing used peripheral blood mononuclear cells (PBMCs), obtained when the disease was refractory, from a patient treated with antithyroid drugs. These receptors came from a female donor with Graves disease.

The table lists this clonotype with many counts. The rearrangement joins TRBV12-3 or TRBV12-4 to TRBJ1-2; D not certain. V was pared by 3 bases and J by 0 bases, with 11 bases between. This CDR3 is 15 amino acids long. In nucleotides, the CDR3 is TGTGCCAGCAGTTTTGGCAGGCGAGCTAACTATGGCTACACCTTC. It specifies CASSFGRRANYGYTF.

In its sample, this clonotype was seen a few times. Here the CDR3 DNA reads TGTGCCAGTAGCCGACGGCAGACGCCAACCTACGAGCAGTACTTC. Translating gives CASSRRQTPTYEQYF. J is TRBJ2-7 and V is TRBV19, with D uncertain. The ends were cut back, 6 bases at V and 2 bases at J, with 17 bases in the middle. The CDR3 sequence is 15 residues long. The germline V gene encodes CDR1 LNHDA and CDR2 SQIVND (reference sequence).

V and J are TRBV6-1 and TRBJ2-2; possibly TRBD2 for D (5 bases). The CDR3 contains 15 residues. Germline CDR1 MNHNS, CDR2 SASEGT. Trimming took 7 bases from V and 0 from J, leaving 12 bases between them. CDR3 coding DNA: TGTGCCAGCACCAAAAGCGGTTCGAACACCGGGGAGCTGTTTTTT. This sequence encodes CASTKSGSNTGELFF.

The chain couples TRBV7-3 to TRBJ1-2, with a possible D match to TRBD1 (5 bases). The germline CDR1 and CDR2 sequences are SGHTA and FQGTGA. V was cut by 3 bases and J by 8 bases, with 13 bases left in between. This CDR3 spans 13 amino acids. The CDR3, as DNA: TGTGCCAGCAGCTTTCATGGGGGTTCGGGCTACACCTTC. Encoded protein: CASSFHGGSGYTF.

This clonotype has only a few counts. CDR3 nucleotides: TGTGCCAGCAGCTTAGAGGGGGGGCGCGATGGCTACACCTTC. This gives the protein CASSLEGGRDGYTF. The V gene is TRBV7-9, the J gene TRBJ1-2; weak D call: TRBD1 (6 bases). From germline, CDR1 is SEHNR and CDR2 FQNEAQ (reference sequence). The CDR3 has 14 residues. V lost 1 base and J lost 6, with 12 bases in between.

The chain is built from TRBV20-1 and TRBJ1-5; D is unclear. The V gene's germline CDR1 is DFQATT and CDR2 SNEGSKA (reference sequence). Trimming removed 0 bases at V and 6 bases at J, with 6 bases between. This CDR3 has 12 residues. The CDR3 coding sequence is TGCAGTGCTAGAGATCGGGGTCAGCCCCAGCATTTT. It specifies CSARDRGQPQHF.

The CDR3, as DNA: TGTGCCAGCAGTTACGGGATCGCGGCTTCGAACACTGAAGCTTTCTTT. It encodes CASSYGIAASNTEAFF. The rearrangement joins TRBV6-2 or TRBV6-3 to TRBJ1-1; D not certain. Germline V CDR1 and CDR2: MNHEY, SVGEGT. With 2 bases removed from V and 1 base from J, the gap between germline ends came to 14 bases. The CDR3 length is 16 residues.

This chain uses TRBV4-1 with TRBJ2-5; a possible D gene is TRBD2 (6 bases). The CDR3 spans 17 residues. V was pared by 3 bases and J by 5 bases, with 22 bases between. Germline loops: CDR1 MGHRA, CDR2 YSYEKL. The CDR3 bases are TGCGCCAGCAGCCAGGGGTATGGTGGGACTGGAGGGGAGACCCAGTACTTC. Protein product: CASSQGYGGTGGETQYF.

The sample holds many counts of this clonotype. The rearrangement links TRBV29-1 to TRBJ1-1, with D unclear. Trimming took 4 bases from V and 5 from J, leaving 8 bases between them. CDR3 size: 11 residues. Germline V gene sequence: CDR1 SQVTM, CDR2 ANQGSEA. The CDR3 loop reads CSVGIRTEAFF. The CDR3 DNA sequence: TGCAGCGTTGGGATAAGGACTGAAGCTTTCTTT.

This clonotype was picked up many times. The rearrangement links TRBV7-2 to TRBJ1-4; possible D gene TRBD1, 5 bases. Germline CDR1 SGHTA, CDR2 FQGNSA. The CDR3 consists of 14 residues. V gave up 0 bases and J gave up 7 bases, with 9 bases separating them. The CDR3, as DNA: TGTGCCAGCAGCTTAGCAGGGGTCGGTGAAAAACTGTTTTTT. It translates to CASSLAGVGEKLFF.

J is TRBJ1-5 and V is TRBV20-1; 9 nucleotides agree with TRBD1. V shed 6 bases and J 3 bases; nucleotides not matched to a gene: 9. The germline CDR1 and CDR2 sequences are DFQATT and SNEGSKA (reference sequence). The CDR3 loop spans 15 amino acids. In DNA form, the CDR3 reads TGCAGTGCCCCCCCCGGGACAGGGCACAATCAGCCCCAGCATTTT. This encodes CSAPPGTGHNQPQHF.

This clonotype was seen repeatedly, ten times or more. This CDR3 is CASLTPSNTEAFF. CDR3 bases: TGTGCCAGCCTTACCCCTTCGAACACTGAAGCTTTCTTT. J is TRBJ1-1 and V is TRBV6-1; D is unresolved. CDR1 MNHNS and CDR2 SASEGT come from the germline V gene. The ends were cut back, 8 bases at V and 1 base at J, with 11 bases in the middle. The CDR3 spans 13 residues.

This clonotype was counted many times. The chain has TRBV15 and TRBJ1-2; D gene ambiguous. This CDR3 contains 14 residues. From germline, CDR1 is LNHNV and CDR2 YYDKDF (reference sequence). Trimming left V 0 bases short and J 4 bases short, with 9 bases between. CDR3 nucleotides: TGTGCCACCAGCAGAGACAGATTCGGCTATGGCTACACCTTC. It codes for CATSRDRFGYGYTF. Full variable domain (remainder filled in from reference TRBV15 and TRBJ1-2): DAMVIQNPRYQVTQFGKPVTLSCSQTLNHNVMYWYQQKSSQAPKLLFHYYDKDFNNEADTPDNFQSRRPNTSFCFLDIRSPGLGDTAMYLCATSRDRFGYGYTFGSGTRLTVV.